The 4 T cell receptor beta chains given below trace back to one sample, sequenced in a study of blood T cell repertoires in COVID-19. Clones were read by immunoSEQ multiplex PCR, and TCRdb kept only the in-frame ones, dropping some. Among 210,000 or so clones listed, 80% were seen once. Material for sequencing was PBMCs or T cells enriched from blood (not recorded which). The receptors originated from a middle-aged woman with acute COVID-19.

This clone was seen more than once but under ten times. Within the sample, other DNA sequences also encode this same CDR3. The V gene is TRBV7-9, the J gene TRBJ2-2; 9 nucleotides agree with TRBD1. The CDR3 has 15 amino acids. Germline loops: CDR1 SEHNR, CDR2 FQNEAQ (reference sequence). V trimming: 5 bases; J trimming: 3 bases; junction bases outside the gene matches: 4. The chain's CDR3 is CASSLRDRDTGELFF. The CDR3 DNA reads TGTGCCAGCAGCCTTAGGGACAGGGACACCGGGGAGCTGTTTTTT.

The table lists this clone with a few counts. V usage is TRBV7-6 and J usage is TRBJ1-3; D is uncertain. The CDR3 contains 16 residues. V lost 5 bases and J 0 bases, leaving 14 bases between the germline ends. Germline V gene lookup returns CDR1 SGHVS and CDR2 FNYEAQ. CDR3 coding DNA: TGTGCCAGCAGCCCCGGGCCGGGGTACTCTGGAAACACCATATATTTT. Residues: CASSPGPGYSGNTIYF.

This sequence joins TRBV28 and TRBJ2-1, with a tentative D call TRBD1 (5 bases). Trimming cost V 10 bases and J 7 bases, with 20 bases left between them. Germline V CDR1 and CDR2: MDHEN, SYDVKM. The CDR3 consists of 14 residues. CDR3 sequence: CATQWGPQGNEQFF. The CDR3 DNA follows: TGTGCCACGCAATGGGGTCCTCAGGGTAATGAGCAGTTCTTC.

The chain has TRBV10-3 and TRBJ1-3; D might be TRBD1 (6 bases). This CDR3 contains 14 residues. The V gene lost 4 bases and the J gene lost 4 bases, with 11 bases spanning the gap. Germline CDR1 is ENHRY and CDR2 is SYGVKD. CDR3 DNA: TGTGCCATCAGTGGAGCAGGGGAGGGAAACACCATATATTTT. This translates into CAISGAGEGNTIYF.